These T cell receptor beta chains were read from a single sample in a study of control samples from healthy donors and cancer patients. This table comes from immunoSEQ multiplex PCR, and its TCRdb copy is limited to in-frame clones, with some not included. This table has 150,000 to 200,000 clones, approximately 92% appearing once. Source material: blood. The receptors shown here come from a woman aged 55-69 years in good health. Both conserved end residues are part of each CDR3. Fields, in order: V gene, J gene, CDR3 protein.

v_call: TRBV20-1
j_call: TRBJ2-1
cdr3_aa: CSAKTYNEQFF

v_call: TRBV3-1/TRBV3-2
j_call: TRBJ2-1
cdr3_aa: CASSQWGGPPLYNEQFF

v_call: TRBV7-8
j_call: TRBJ2-1
cdr3_aa: CASSSLDRAYNEQFF

v_call: TRBV19
j_call: TRBJ2-5
cdr3_aa: CASSLAVAETQYF

v_call: TRBV27
j_call: TRBJ2-2
cdr3_aa: CASSSFGGVPGELFF

v_call: TRBV10-3
j_call: TRBJ2-2
cdr3_aa: CATGVPESNTGELFF

v_call: TRBV4-3
j_call: TRBJ2-7
cdr3_aa: CASSQDFTGAYEQYF

v_call: TRBV2
j_call: TRBJ2-7
cdr3_aa: CASRDRGDEQYF

v_call: TRBV4-3
j_call: TRBJ2-6
cdr3_aa: CASSQGKIRGPGANVLTF

v_call: TRBV19
j_call: TRBJ1-5
cdr3_aa: CASSLRHQDTPGQPQHF

v_call: TRBV29-1
j_call: TRBJ1-2
cdr3_aa: CSADPGASGGYTF

v_call: TRBV7-2
j_call: TRBJ2-3
cdr3_aa: CASSRGGGATDTQYF

v_call: TRBV24-1
j_call: TRBJ2-2
cdr3_aa: CATSDLVGELFF

v_call: TRBV7-8
j_call: TRBJ1-2
cdr3_aa: CASSFSGAGYGYTF

v_call: TRBV7-8
j_call: TRBJ1-5
cdr3_aa: CASSLGRALGNQPQHF

v_call: TRBV5-6
j_call: TRBJ2-5
cdr3_aa: CASSFLTLDDETQYF

v_call: TRBV27
j_call: TRBJ1-2
cdr3_aa: CASSPTTGGDYGYTF

v_call: TRBV11-3
j_call: TRBJ2-6
cdr3_aa: CASSYGTGVNSGANVLTF

v_call: TRBV2
j_call: TRBJ2-2
cdr3_aa: CASISGLTTGELFF

v_call: TRBV18
j_call: TRBJ1-3
cdr3_aa: CASSPSGGTIYF

v_call: TRBV3-1/TRBV3-2
j_call: TRBJ1-2
cdr3_aa: CASSQSYGYTF

v_call: TRBV19
j_call: TRBJ2-1
cdr3_aa: CASSIGGTFYNEQFF

v_call: TRBV7-2
j_call: TRBJ1-5
cdr3_aa: CASSLQDQPQHF

v_call: TRBV7-9
j_call: TRBJ1-4
cdr3_aa: CASRAAGTGGVTNEKLFF

v_call: TRBV18
j_call: TRBJ2-5
cdr3_aa: CASSPLPTQYF

v_call: TRBV7-3
j_call: TRBJ1-1
cdr3_aa: CASSLTRGMNTEAFF

v_call: TRBV3-1/TRBV3-2
j_call: TRBJ2-5
cdr3_aa: CASSQEGVNQETQYF

v_call: TRBV12-3/TRBV12-4
j_call: TRBJ1-2
cdr3_aa: CASSAGQAYGYTF

v_call: TRBV9
j_call: TRBJ1-2
cdr3_aa: CASSVAHSGTLGGYTF

v_call: TRBV5-4
j_call: TRBJ2-5
cdr3_aa: CASSTGLAGSGETQYF

v_call: TRBV10-3
j_call: TRBJ1-6
cdr3_aa: CAISESKGHSSPLHF

v_call: TRBV11-2
j_call: TRBJ1-4
cdr3_aa: CASSLAGDGEKLFF

v_call: TRBV10-3
j_call: TRBJ2-2
cdr3_aa: CAISESRRRFGELFF

v_call: TRBV27
j_call: TRBJ1-1
cdr3_aa: CASSSRRWGNTEAFF

v_call: TRBV9
j_call: TRBJ2-3
cdr3_aa: CASSFSGGDLISTDTQYF

v_call: TRBV5-1
j_call: TRBJ1-1
cdr3_aa: CASSLRSGGAGTEAFF

v_call: TRBV6-2/TRBV6-3
j_call: TRBJ2-2
cdr3_aa: CASSYSGGPGTGELFF

v_call: TRBV9
j_call: TRBJ1-3
cdr3_aa: CASSVQGVVGNTIYF

v_call: TRBV6-5
j_call: TRBJ1-5
cdr3_aa: CASSPLLTANQPQHF

v_call: TRBV2
j_call: TRBJ1-2
cdr3_aa: CASSEERDYGYTF

v_call: TRBV6-5
j_call: TRBJ2-3
cdr3_aa: CASSPRTSTDTQYF

v_call: TRBV4-1
j_call: TRBJ2-1
cdr3_aa: CASSQDSRGEQFF

v_call: TRBV6-1
j_call: TRBJ1-1
cdr3_aa: CASSEQRGIDTEAFF

v_call: TRBV20-1
j_call: TRBJ1-1
cdr3_aa: CSASPENTEAFF

v_call: TRBV16
j_call: TRBJ1-1
cdr3_aa: CASSQGDRVGTEAFF

v_call: TRBV7-9
j_call: TRBJ1-2
cdr3_aa: CASSLAQTEYYGYTF

v_call: TRBV6-1
j_call: TRBJ2-5
cdr3_aa: CASSEGMQETQYF

v_call: TRBV2
j_call: TRBJ1-4
cdr3_aa: CARSQGTTNEKLFF

v_call: TRBV7-8
j_call: TRBJ1-2
cdr3_aa: CASSFGQGNYGYTF

v_call: TRBV30
j_call: TRBJ1-2
cdr3_aa: CAWSVADYGYTF

v_call: TRBV11-2
j_call: TRBJ1-2
cdr3_aa: CASRYRAPYGYTF

v_call: TRBV7-3
j_call: TRBJ2-5
cdr3_aa: CASSSSGQGRETQYF

v_call: TRBV12-5
j_call: TRBJ2-5
cdr3_aa: CASGLGLTVQETQYF

v_call: TRBV11-2
j_call: TRBJ1-6
cdr3_aa: CASSGENSPLHF

v_call: TRBV5-6
j_call: TRBJ1-1
cdr3_aa: CASSLNTEAFF

v_call: TRBV7-9
j_call: TRBJ1-2
cdr3_aa: CASSPPNRLNGYTF

v_call: TRBV5-1
j_call: TRBJ2-4
cdr3_aa: CASSDPIAPKNIQYF

v_call: TRBV7-9
j_call: TRBJ1-1
cdr3_aa: CASSRQGDTEAFF

v_call: TRBV20-1
j_call: TRBJ2-3
cdr3_aa: CSALGTDTQYF